This TCR beta chain was sequenced during a study of T cell responses to AZD1222 COVID-19 vaccine. Some clones are missing from TCRdb's copy, which holds only in-frame ones; the method was immunoSEQ multiplex PCR. The top ten clones hold roughly 4.8% of a sample with tens of thousands of clones, more than 90% of them seen once. This clone was picked up a small number of times. V lost 6 bases to trimming and J lost 13 bases, with 18 bases between them. From germline, CDR1 is SEHNR and CDR2 FQNEAQ (reference sequence). The CDR3 contains 12 residues. This TCR was recovered from an adult who received the AZD1222 COVID-19 vaccine. The chain carries TRBV7-9 and TRBJ1-1, with D possibly TRBD1 on 6 matching bases. This sample comprised peripheral blood, obtained 28 days after the second AZD1222 dose. CDR3 DNA: TGTGCCAGCAGAGACTACAGGGTGCTAGATTTCTTT. Amino acids: CASRDYRVLDFF.